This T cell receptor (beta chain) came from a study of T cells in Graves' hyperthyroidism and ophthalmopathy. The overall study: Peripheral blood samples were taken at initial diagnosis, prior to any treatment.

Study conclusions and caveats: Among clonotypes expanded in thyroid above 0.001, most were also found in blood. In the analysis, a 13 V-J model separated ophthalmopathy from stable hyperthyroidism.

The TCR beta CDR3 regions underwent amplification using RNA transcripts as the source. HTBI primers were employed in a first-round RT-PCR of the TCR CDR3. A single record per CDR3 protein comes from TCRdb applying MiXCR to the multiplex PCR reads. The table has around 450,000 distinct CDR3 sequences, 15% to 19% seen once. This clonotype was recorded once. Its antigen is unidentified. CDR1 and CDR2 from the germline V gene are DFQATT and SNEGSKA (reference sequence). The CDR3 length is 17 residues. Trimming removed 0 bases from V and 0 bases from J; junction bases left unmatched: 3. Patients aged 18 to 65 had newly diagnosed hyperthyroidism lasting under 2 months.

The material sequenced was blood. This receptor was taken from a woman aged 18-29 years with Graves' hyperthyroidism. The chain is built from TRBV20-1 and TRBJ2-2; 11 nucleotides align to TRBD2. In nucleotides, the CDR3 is TGCAGTGCTAGAGATCTACTAGCGGGAGCGAACACCGGGGAGCTGTTTTTT. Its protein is CSARDLLAGANTGELFF.